The 21 T cell receptor beta chains reported below all come from one sample, sequenced in a study of neurological immune-mediated disorders. From the 5' RACE reads, TCRdb called clonotypes with MiXCR, one entry per CDR3 protein. The sample yields tens of thousands of distinct CDR3 sequences, roughly 3.8% seen once. The specimen sequenced was PBMCs. These receptors were taken from a man aged 55 to 69 with multiple sclerosis.

The rearrangement uses TRBV7-9 and TRBJ1-6; 7 bases line up with TRBD1. V shed 2 bases, J shed 7 bases, and the junction held 14 bases outside the gene matches. The germline V gene has CDR1 SEHNR and CDR2 FQNEAQ (reference sequence). CDR3 length: 18 residues. For the CDR3, the DNA is TGTGCCAGCAGCTTATCGAGTATGGGGCAGGGGGTCAATTCACCCCTCCACTTT. It is translated as CASSLSSMGQGVNSPLHF.

This clonotype was counted ten times or more. At one end, the junction sequence differs from germline, possibly due to a read error. The chain uses TRBV5-1 and TRBJ2-5; 7 bases map to TRBD1. CDR1 is SGHRS and CDR2 is YFSETQ in the germline V gene. The CDR3 sequence is 12 residues long. The CDR3 DNA follows: TGCGCCAGCAGCTTGTCACAGGGGTCTGCTAATTTC. Translating gives CASSLSQGSANF.

This clonotype occurred many times. The chain joins TRBV6-6 to TRBJ2-3; no clear D. Per the germline V gene, CDR1 is MNHNY and CDR2 is SVGAGI (reference sequence). CDR3 size: 15 residues. Trimming cost V 0 bases and J 2 bases, with 9 bases left between them. DNA of the CDR3: TGTGCCAGCAGTTACTCGCGCCGCCTCACAGATACGCAGTATTTT. It specifies CASSYSRRLTDTQYF.

This clonotype was seen just once. This sequence may be a read error, since a much larger clone differs from it by one base. This chain connects TRBV20-1 to TRBJ1-5, with D hard to call. CDR1 and CDR2 from the germline V gene are DFQATT and SNEGSKA (reference sequence). CDR3 length: 14 amino acids. Written as DNA, the CDR3 is TGCAGCACGACACGCCAGAGTGGCAATCAGCCCCAGCATTTT. Translation gives CSTTRQSGNQPQHF.

This clonotype was seen repeatedly, ten times or more. The rearrangement joins TRBV9 to TRBJ2-6, with D unresolved. Trimming cost V 0 bases and J 2 bases, with 6 bases left between them. The V gene's germline CDR1 is SGDLS and CDR2 YYNGEE. There are 15 residues in the CDR3. This chain's CDR3 is CASSVGATGANVLTF. The CDR3 DNA follows: TGTGCCAGCAGCGTAGGTGCAACTGGGGCCAACGTCCTGACTTTC.

This clonotype was recorded many times. The chain uses TRBV3-1 and TRBJ1-2; D not certain. CDR1 LGHDT and CDR2 YNNKEL come from the germline V gene (reference sequence). The V end was cut by 0 bases, the J end by 0 bases, with 11 bases between. This CDR3 comprises 16 residues. CDR3 protein: CASSQDPRSSNYGYTF. The CDR3 coding sequence is TGTGCCAGCAGCCAAGACCCCCGAAGCTCTAACTATGGCTACACCTTC.

The chain is built from TRBV6-5 and TRBJ1-1, with 8 nucleotides matching TRBD1. Germline V gene lookup returns CDR1 MNHEY and CDR2 SVGAGI. The CDR3 extends over 13 amino acids. After removal of 4 bases from V and 8 bases from J, the junction contained 6 bases not matched to a gene. The chain's CDR3 is CASSSTGVREAFF. In DNA form, the CDR3 reads TGTGCCAGCAGTTCGACAGGGGTCAGGGAAGCTTTCTTT.

This clonotype was observed many times. The rearrangement links TRBV20-1 to TRBJ1-6; TRBD1 is a possible D gene (5 bases). The CDR3 totals 15 residues. V was cut by 2 bases and J by 12 bases, with 20 bases left in between. Germline assignment: CDR1 DFQATT and CDR2 SNEGSKA (reference sequence). The CDR3 protein is CSARLAVLTGGPLHF. The CDR3 DNA reads TGCAGTGCTAGATTGGCGGTACTTACCGGGGGACCCCTCCACTTT.

This clonotype was counted at least ten times. The chain employs TRBV5-1 and TRBJ2-7; 7 bases align to TRBD2. This CDR3 contains 16 residues. V lost 1 base to trimming and J lost 9 bases; unmatched junction nucleotides: 16. CDR1 and CDR2 (germline): SGHRS, YFSETQ. CDR3 nucleotide sequence: TGCGCCAGCAGCTTGTCGGGGGGTCCGTCTCTTCTGGTGCAGTACTTC. Protein product: CASSLSGGPSLLVQYF.

This clonotype occurred many times. The chain recombines TRBV6-5 with TRBJ2-1; TRBD2 agrees at 10 bases. The CDR3 contains 16 residues. The junction had 12 bases not matched to a gene; V was cut back by 8 bases and J by 5 bases. Germline loops: CDR1 MNHEY, CDR2 SVGAGI. DNA for the CDR3: TGTGCCAGCTCCGGGCTTGGACTAGCGGTTAACAATGAGCAGTTCTTC. Its translation: CASSGLGLAVNNEQFF.

This sequence joins TRBV20-1 and TRBJ2-5, with 7 bases matching TRBD1. V shed 5 bases, J shed 1 base, and the junction held 1 base outside the gene matches. Germline lookup yields CDR1 DFQATT and CDR2 SNEGSKA (reference sequence). There are 12 residues in the CDR3. CDR3 loop: CSADRAQETQYF. The CDR3 DNA is TGCAGTGCTGACAGGGCCCAAGAGACCCAGTACTTC.

There are many counts of this clonotype. This chain joins TRBV11-2 and TRBJ2-3; a possible D gene is TRBD2 (5 bases). The length of the CDR3 is 17 residues. Germline CDR1 is SGHAT and CDR2 is FQNNGV. Trimming cost V 1 base and J 2 bases, with 16 bases left between them. CDR3 protein: CASSLVRLRESTDTQYF. The CDR3 DNA is TGTGCCAGCAGCTTAGTGAGGCTCCGGGAATCCACAGATACGCAGTATTTT. Drawing the rest from reference TRBV11-2 and TRBJ2-3, the complete variable domain is EAGVAQSPRYKIIEKRQSVAFWCNPISGHATLYWYQQILGQGPKLLIQFQNNGVVDDSQLPKDRFSAERLKGVDSTLKIQPAKLEDSAVYLCASSLVRLRESTDTQYFGPGTRLTVL.

About this clonotype itself: At one end the junction does not follow the germline gene, possibly because of a read error. This chain connects TRBV3-1 to TRBJ1-5; D gene unclear. The CDR3 has 14 amino acids. Germline V gives CDR1 LGHDT, CDR2 YNNKEL (reference sequence). The CDR3 loop is CASSRGEFNQPHHF. The CDR3 bases are TGTGCCAGCAGCCGGGGAGAGTTCAATCAGCCCCATCATTTT. Using reference TRBV3-1 and TRBJ1-5 for the parts outside the CDR3, the full variable domain is DTAVSQTPKYLVTQMGNDKSIKCEQNLGHDTMYWYKQDSKKFLKIMFSYNNKELIINETVPNRFSPKSPDKAHLNLHINSLELGDSAVYFCASSRGEFNQPHHFGDGTRLSIL.

In this sample, this clonotype turned up many times. The J gene is TRBJ2-3, the V gene TRBV20-1; 11 bases match TRBD2. The V gene's germline CDR1 is DFQATT and CDR2 SNEGSKA (reference sequence). CDR3 length: 17 amino acids. Trimming cost V 0 bases and J 6 bases; bases outside gene matches: 11. The CDR3 region has the DNA TGCAGTGCTAGAGATTCCCGGACTAGCGGGTATAGGGATACGCAGTATTTT. This gives the protein CSARDSRTSGYRDTQYF.

In this sample, this clonotype turned up many times. The V and J genes are TRBV5-1 and TRBJ2-2; D gene uncertain. CDR1 SGHRS and CDR2 YFSETQ come from the germline V gene. The CDR3 sequence is 14 residues long. The ends were cut back, 4 bases at V and 5 bases at J, with 12 bases in the middle. The CDR3 nucleotides are TGCGCCAGCAGCCACCTTGGGGTGACCGGGGAGCTGTTTTTT. It translates to CASSHLGVTGELFF. The full variable domain, in which reference TRBV5-1 and TRBJ2-2 provide the parts outside the CDR3, is KAGVTQTPRYLIKTRGQQVTLSCSPISGHRSVSWYQQTPGQGLQFLFEYFSETQRNKGNFPGRFSGRQFSNSRSEMNVSTLELGDSALYLCASSHLGVTGELFFGEGSRLTVL.

This clonotype was counted ten times or more. The CDR3 DNA follows: TGTGCCAGCAGCTCAACACGGGTAGGAAATTCACCCCTCCACTTT. It is translated as CASSSTRVGNSPLHF. V and J are TRBV28 and TRBJ1-6; no reliable D call. The CDR3 length is 15 residues. With 6 bases removed from V and 7 bases from J, the gap between germline ends came to 16 bases. The V gene's germline CDR1 is MDHEN and CDR2 SYDVKM.

Ten or more counts support this clonotype. The V and J genes are TRBV5-1 and TRBJ1-2, with a weak D call TRBD1 (5 bases). The CDR3 spans 12 residues. Deletions cut 5 bases from V and 5 bases from J, with 10 bases between. Germline CDR1 is SGHRS and CDR2 is YFSETQ. The CDR3 region is CASSTGRYGYTF. As DNA, the CDR3 is TGCGCCAGCAGTACGGGACGATATGGCTACACCTTC.

In this sample, this clonotype turned up many times. The rearrangement joins TRBV25-1 to TRBJ1-2, with 7 bases identical to TRBD1. V trimming: 4 bases; J trimming: 8 bases; junction bases outside the gene matches: 10. The CDR3 extends over 14 amino acids. Germline-derived CDR1 and CDR2 are MGHDK and SYGVNS. DNA of the CDR3: TGTGCCAGCAGTGTGGGCCTAGGGGGCGCCGGCTACACCTTC. This translates into CASSVGLGGAGYTF.

This clonotype was observed at least ten times. This chain connects TRBV5-1 to TRBJ2-5; 7 nucleotides agree with TRBD1. CDR1 and CDR2 from the germline V gene are SGHRS and YFSETQ. V lost 4 bases to trimming and J lost 3 bases; unmatched junction nucleotides: 3. The CDR3 extends over 13 amino acids. The CDR3 loop is CASSPGTEETQYF. CDR3 bases: TGCGCCAGCAGCCCCGGGACAGAAGAGACCCAGTACTTC. Complete variable domain (other parts from reference TRBV5-1 and TRBJ2-5): KAGVTQTPRYLIKTRGQQVTLSCSPISGHRSVSWYQQTPGQGLQFLFEYFSETQRNKGNFPGRFSGRQFSNSRSEMNVSTLELGDSALYLCASSPGTEETQYFGPGTRLLVL.

Ten or more counts support this clonotype. V is TRBV20-1 and J is TRBJ2-5, with TRBD2 matching 7 bases. The germline CDR1 and CDR2 sequences are DFQATT and SNEGSKA (reference sequence). CDR3 length equals 15 residues. Trimming took 6 bases from V and 4 from J; bases not matched to a gene: 14. The CDR3 loop reads CSARSLAVGGETQYF. The CDR3 DNA reads TGCAGTGCCCGTTCTCTAGCGGTGGGGGGAGAGACCCAGTACTTC.

The table lists this clonotype with a few counts. The chain recombines TRBV3-1 with TRBJ1-5, with a weak D call TRBD1 (6 bases). Trimming removed 4 bases from V and 6 bases from J, with 19 bases in between. Germline V gives CDR1 LGHDT, CDR2 YNNKEL (reference sequence). The CDR3 is 16 amino acids. This chain's CDR3 is CASSLSDTGIFQPQHF. CDR3 nucleotide sequence: TGTGCCAGCAGCCTCTCTGATACAGGGATATTTCAGCCCCAGCATTTT. Complete variable domain (other parts from reference TRBV3-1 and TRBJ1-5): DTAVSQTPKYLVTQMGNDKSIKCEQNLGHDTMYWYKQDSKKFLKIMFSYNNKELIINETVPNRFSPKSPDKAHLNLHINSLELGDSAVYFCASSLSDTGIFQPQHFGDGTRLSIL.